Below, 26 T cell receptor beta chains from the same sample are listed, as sequenced in a study of tissue T cells after allogeneic stem cell transplantation. Sequencing used immunoSEQ multiplex PCR; TCRdb keeps in-frame clones, though not all of them. Here the sample spans around 9,100 clones, around 50% being singletons. The input for sequencing was tissue from the jejunum, taken at autopsy. These receptors all come from a female donor over 55 with lung cancer.

The genes are TRBV12-3 or TRBV12-4 and TRBJ2-2, with D maybe TRBD1 (6 bases). The CDR3 is 12 residues long. V lost 7 bases to trimming and J lost 6 bases, with 9 bases between them. For the CDR3, the DNA is TGTGCCAGCAACTACAGGGCCGGGGAGCTGTTTTTT. Amino acids: CASNYRAGELFF.

This chain joins TRBV9 and TRBJ1-1; D is ambiguous. The germline gives CDR1 SGDLS, CDR2 YYNGEE. The CDR3 is made up of 13 amino acids. Trimming pared 0 bases from V and 3 bases from J, leaving 6 bases between. The CDR3 nucleotides are TGTGCCAGCAGCGTAGGCGGCTACACTGAAGCTTTCTTT. Its protein is CASSVGGYTEAFF. The full variable domain, its missing parts supplied by reference TRBV9 and TRBJ1-1, is DSGVTQTPKHLITATGQRVTLRCSPRSGDLSVYWYQQSLDQGLQFLIQYYNGEERAKGNILERFSAQQFPDLHSELNLSSLELGDSALYFCASSVGGYTEAFFGQGTRLTVV.

This clone is medium-sized. The rearrangement uses TRBV30 and TRBJ2-6, with D tentatively TRBD1 (5 bases). The V end lost 1 base, the J end lost 0 bases, and 10 bases lay between the germline ends. CDR1 and CDR2 (germline): GTSNPN, SVGIG (reference sequence). The CDR3 has 16 residues. DNA of the CDR3: TGTGCCTGGAGTGAGGGGCCCAGCTCTGGGGCCAACGTCCTGACTTTC. It translates to CAWSEGPSSGANVLTF.

This chain links TRBV11-3 with TRBJ1-1, with D perhaps TRBD1 (5 bases). CDR1 is SGHNT and CDR2 is YENEEA in the germline V gene. This CDR3 comprises 14 residues. The V end was cut by 3 bases, the J end by 6 bases, with 14 bases between. CDR3 residues: CASSFRLGGSEAFF. CDR3 in DNA: TGTGCCAGCAGCTTCCGGTTGGGGGGTTCTGAAGCTTTCTTT.

The chain employs TRBV9 and TRBJ2-2; TRBD2 matches 10 bases. The CDR3 runs 20 residues. Germline values: CDR1 SGDLS, CDR2 YYNGEE. V lost 0 bases and J lost 1; bases outside the gene matches: 12. DNA for the CDR3: TGTGCCAGCAGCGTAGGAGGTCGGATGGGACTAGCGCAGAACACCGGGGAGCTGTTTTTT. It translates to CASSVGGRMGLAQNTGELFF.

In nucleotides, the CDR3 is TGTGCCAGCAGCCTCAATCAGCCCCAGCATTTT. It codes for CASSLNQPQHF. The chain has TRBV5-6 and TRBJ1-5; no clear D. CDR1 is SGHDT, CDR2 YYEEEE, per germline. Trimming stripped 4 bases from V and 3 bases from J, with 2 bases between. This CDR3 contains 11 residues.

This clone was recorded a few times. V is TRBV3-1 (or the pseudogene TRBV3-2) and J is TRBJ2-3, with 11 bases lining up with TRBD2. The CDR3 runs to 14 residues. Per germline, CDR1 LGHDT and CDR2 YNNKEL (reference sequence). Trimming cost V 4 bases and J 11 bases; bases outside gene matches: 8. The CDR3: CASSPLAGAFGQYF. CDR3 in DNA: TGTGCCAGCAGCCCACTAGCGGGGGCTTTTGGGCAGTATTTT.

CDR3 sequence (DNA): TGTGCCAGCAGCCCTAGCGGGGCGGGCGGTGAGCAGTTCTTC. This codes for CASSPSGAGGEQFF. The genes are TRBV11-2 and TRBJ2-1, with TRBD2 matching over 9 bases. The V segment lost 5 bases and the J segment 9 bases; nucleotides outside the gene matches: 8. Germline V CDR1 and CDR2: SGHAT, FQNNGV. This CDR3 comprises 14 residues.

The chain is built from TRBV30 and TRBJ1-1, with D possibly being TRBD1 (5 bases). V dropped 3 bases and J dropped 10 bases, with 15 bases sitting between them. The CDR3 covers 12 residues. Germline assignment: CDR1 GTSNPN and CDR2 SVGIG (reference sequence). CDR3 amino acids: CAWRPPGPRAFF. In DNA, the CDR3 is TGTGCCTGGAGACCGCCGGGACCTAGAGCTTTCTTT.

This clone is medium-sized in the sample. This sequence joins TRBV12-3 or TRBV12-4 and TRBJ1-3, with D hard to call. Trimming took 2 bases from V and 7 from J, leaving 9 bases between them. CDR3 length: 13 amino acids. CDR3 coding DNA: TGTGCCAGCAGTTTACAGGAGTCGAACACCATATATTTT. It is translated as CASSLQESNTIYF.

The table lists this clone with a few counts. The V gene is TRBV3-1 (or the pseudogene TRBV3-2), the J gene TRBJ2-7, with D possibly matching TRBD1 (7 bases). CDR1 is LGHDT and CDR2 is YNNKEL in the germline V gene (reference sequence). The ends were cut back, 1 base at V and 5 bases at J, with 24 bases in the middle. The CDR3 has 18 amino acids. The CDR3 DNA reads as TGTGCCAGCAGCCAAGGTCGCAGGGGGGCAGGGGGGCCTGACGAGCAGTACTTC. Translating it yields CASSQGRRGAGGPDEQYF.

The rearrangement uses TRBV5-5 and TRBJ1-2; TRBD1 matches 9 bases. The CDR3 runs 14 residues. Germline trimming cut 0 bases from V and 8 bases from J; bases unmatched to any gene: 5. The germline V gene encodes CDR1 SGHKS and CDR2 YYEKEE (reference sequence). The CDR3 nucleotides read TGTGCCAGCAGCTTGGACAGGGGGCTGGTAGGCTACACCTTC. Encoded protein: CASSLDRGLVGYTF.

The chain employs TRBV24-1 and TRBJ2-1; D ambiguous. The CDR3 extends over 16 amino acids. Germline lookup yields CDR1 KGHDR and CDR2 SFDVKD. Trimming left V 2 bases short and J 0 bases short, with 10 bases between. This chain's CDR3 is CATSDSRRSSYNEQFF. CDR3 bases: TGTGCCACCAGTGATTCGAGACGGAGCTCCTACAATGAGCAGTTCTTC.

This clone was counted between two and nine times. This chain uses TRBV7-9 with TRBJ1-6, with a possible D match to TRBD1 (6 bases). Germline assignment: CDR1 SEHNR and CDR2 FQNEAQ (reference sequence). The germline V and J ends were trimmed by 8 bases and 2 bases, with 10 bases remaining between them. This CDR3 is 14 amino acids long. The CDR3 DNA reads as TGTGCCAGCCAGGCAGGGGCCTATAATTCACCCCTCCACTTT. Its translation: CASQAGAYNSPLHF.

The chain carries TRBV29-1 and TRBJ1-1; 7 bases are shared with TRBD1. From germline, CDR1 is SQVTM and CDR2 ANQGSEA. CDR3 size: 12 residues. V lost 8 bases, J lost 3 bases, and 6 bases stayed unmatched. CDR3 amino acids: CSMTGRDTEAFF. The CDR3 region has the DNA TGCAGCATGACAGGGAGGGACACTGAAGCTTTCTTT.

In this sample, this clone turned up a few times. This chain joins TRBV7-6 and TRBJ1-1; D unclear. Trimming took 3 bases from V and 1 from J, leaving 6 bases between them. CDR1 and CDR2 from the germline V gene are SGHVS and FNYEAQ. This CDR3 is built from 13 residues. The CDR3 DNA follows: TGTGCCAGCAGCTTTACAGAGAACACTGAAGCTTTCTTT. Translation: CASSFTENTEAFF.

This clone appeared a few times. V gene TRBV18 combines with J gene TRBJ2-1; a weak D match, TRBD2 (7 bases). Between the trimmed V and J ends, which lost 3 bases and 6 bases, there was a span of 18 bases. CDR1 KGHSH and CDR2 LQKENI come from the germline V gene. CDR3 length: 16 residues. The CDR3 reads CASSPEGGPPLNEQFF. DNA for the CDR3: TGTGCCAGCTCACCGGAGGGGGGGCCTCCCCTCAATGAGCAGTTCTTC.

The genes are TRBV5-1 and TRBJ2-1; D is tentatively TRBD1 or TRBD2 (6 bases each). The CDR3 spans 15 residues. V was clipped by 1 base and J by 7 bases, with 15 bases between them. From germline, CDR1 is SGHRS and CDR2 YFSETQ. This chain's CDR3 is CASSLRAQGGNEQFF. DNA of the CDR3: TGCGCCAGCAGCTTGCGGGCCCAAGGGGGGAATGAGCAGTTCTTC.

The J gene is TRBJ1-1, the V gene TRBV2; D uncertain. Germline V gene lookup returns CDR1 SNHLY and CDR2 FYNNEI. The CDR3 has 15 amino acids. V shed 7 bases and J shed 0 bases, with 15 bases lying between them. CDR3 sequence (DNA): TGTGCCAGCACTCGGGAGAACGGCCTGAACACTGAAGCTTTCTTT. Protein sequence: CASTRENGLNTEAFF.

The rearrangement links TRBV7-8 to TRBJ1-1; possible D gene TRBD1, 5 bases. The CDR3 is made up of 15 amino acids. V shed 0 bases and J shed 7 bases, with 15 bases lying between them. The V gene's germline CDR1 is SGHVS and CDR2 FQNEAQ. The CDR3 sequence: CASSLAYGGEGEAFF. The CDR3 coding sequence is TGTGCCAGCAGCTTAGCGTATGGAGGGGAGGGTGAAGCTTTCTTT.

This sequence joins TRBV6-5 and TRBJ2-2, with 8 bases aligning to TRBD1. Germline V CDR1 and CDR2: MNHEY, SVGAGI. The junction had 6 bases not matched to a gene; V was cut back by 9 bases and J by 3 bases. The CDR3 contains 14 residues. This CDR3 reads CASQKDRDTGELFF. The DNA of the CDR3 is TGTGCCAGTCAAAAGGACAGGGACACCGGGGAGCTGTTTTTT.

This clone is classed as medium-sized. The chain is built from TRBV5-4 and TRBJ2-5; 7 bases map to TRBD1. Trimming took 3 bases from V and 5 from J; bases not matched to a gene: 7. The CDR3 is made up of 14 amino acids. Germline V gene sequence: CDR1 SGHNT, CDR2 YYREEE (reference sequence). The CDR3 sequence: CASSWDSGSETQYF. As DNA, the CDR3 is TGTGCCAGCAGCTGGGACAGCGGTTCTGAGACCCAGTACTTC.

Concerning this clone: One end of the junction varies from germline; a read error may be responsible. The genes are TRBV5-1 and TRBJ1-5; maybe TRBD1 (5 bases). Germline values: CDR1 SGHRS, CDR2 YFSETQ. CDR3 length equals 15 residues. The CDR3 DNA is TGCGCCAGCAGTTTGGCGGGCAGGGTCAATCAGCCCCAGCATTTT. This sequence encodes CASSLAGRVNQPQHF. The variable domain in full, completed from reference TRBV5-1 and TRBJ1-5, reads KAGVTQTPRYLIKTRGQQVTLSCSPISGHRSVSWYQQTPGQGLQFLFEYFSETQRNKGNFPGRFSGRQFSNSRSEMNVSTLELGDSALYLCASSLAGRVNQPQHFGDGTRLSIL.

The chain combines TRBV2 with TRBJ1-2, with TRBD1 matching 8 bases. Germline V gives CDR1 SNHLY, CDR2 FYNNEI. The CDR3 runs to 13 residues. V dropped 4 bases and J dropped 10; count of bases not matched to a gene: 8. The CDR3 nucleotides are TGTGCCAGCAGTGGGTCCGGGACAGGAGCCTACACCTTC. This encodes CASSGSGTGAYTF. Variable domain in full (rest from reference TRBV2 and TRBJ1-2): EPEVTQTPSHQVTQMGQEVILRCVPISNHLYFYWYRQILGQKVEFLVSFYNNEISEKSEIFDDQFSVERPDGSNFTLKIRSTKLEDSAMYFCASSGSGTGAYTFGSGTRLTVV.

The rearrangement uses TRBV21-1 and TRBJ2-5; TRBD1, the table's D call, was not compared with the DNA. TRBV21-1 is deemed a pseudogene. The CDR3 runs to 15 residues. CDR3 residues: CASSKEGGGGETQYF. For the CDR3, the DNA is TGTGCCAGCAGCAAAGAAGGAGGGGGCGGTGAGACCCAGTACTTC.

The chain couples TRBV6-4 to TRBJ2-1, with TRBD1 matching over 8 bases. The CDR3 length is 15 residues. V gave up 6 bases and J gave up 0 bases; unmatched junction bases: 4. The germline CDR1 and CDR2 sequences are MRHNA and SNTAGT. The CDR3 region is CASSRDRSSYNEQFF. The CDR3 coding sequence is TGTGCCAGCAGCCGGGACAGGAGCTCCTACAATGAGCAGTTCTTC.